This entry describes one T cell receptor (beta chain). This clone's antigen is unknown. Nothing much larger sits one base from this clone, and base qualities are not available. The sample belongs to a study of blood T cell repertoires in COVID-19 (TCRdb year 2020). Regarding the study in general: Samples covering the acute and convalescent phases of COVID-19 were provided by collaborators in the United States, Italy and Spain. HLA class I and class II types, where available, came from metadata supplied by the sample provider rather than from assay-based typing. The prospective study material was composed of cDNA or gDNA derived from T cells, B-cell-depleted T cells, or PBMCs. The dataset comprised deeply sampled blood TCRbeta repertoires from subjects exposed to, actively infected with, or recovered from COVID-19. The sample metadata nearly always contained a de-identified subject ID, COVID-19 status, age in years and sex. The repertoires were released in a freely available public database meant as a resource for research on the immune response to SARS-CoV-2. Samples were obtained from the ongoing ImmuneRACE study (first 160 participants) and from some 1,300 subjects provided by 6 global collaborators. Broader findings and caveats from the paper: Clinical and demographic metadata were provided uncurated, with the amount varying by source and participant.

TCRbeta CDR3 regions were amplified from genomic DNA by means of the immunoSEQ Assay, a bias-controlled multiplex PCR. The authors processed their data as follows. The number of nucleated cells in each sample was estimated by amplification of reference gene primers within the assay. Sequence reads were collapsed and filtered to measure the absolute abundance of every unique TCRbeta CDR3 rearrangement. For each sample, productive Simpson clonality was calculated as the square root of Simpson's diversity index over productive rearrangements. TCRdb's version of the immuneACCESS table is confined to in-frame rearrangements and falls short of the full clone set. An unresolved V gene accounts for under half of the shortfall where checked; the remainder is of unknown origin. D and trimming were read from the DNA, whereas the V and J calls and clone size are those reported in that table. This sample gives 200,000 to 250,000 clones in total; 70% to 85% of them show up just once. Roughly 1.3% of the sample lies in the top ten.

Enrolling through a virtual design, the prospective study's participants ranged in age from roughly 18 to 90 years and lived across roughly 24 United States geographic areas. Cohort assignment in the prospective study relied on participant-reported clinical history from a screening survey and a study questionnaire. Mobile phlebotomists in the prospective study collected whole blood, serum and a nasopharyngeal or oropharyngeal swab from every participant. Prospective study participants could optionally give additional blood draws and questionnaires over an approximately two-month period. Before DNA extraction, blood samples from the prospective study were shipped at room temperature or frozen. Inclusive of the bounding cysteine and phenylalanine, the CDR3 is 16 residues long. The DNA shown is the 48-base CDR3, in frame from base 1. The germline V gene sets CDR1 to SGHRS and CDR2 to YFSETQ. Germline trimming amounts to 2 bases on V and 0 bases on J, with 8 as the count of junction bases outside the gene matches.

Material for sequencing was PBMCs or T cells enriched from blood (not recorded which). This sequence uses TRBV5-1 and TRBJ2-7, with TRBD1 matching 7 junction bases. The TCR originated in a middle-aged woman with acute COVID-19. The nucleotide sequence is TGCGCCAGCAGCTTCTCCGGGACAGACATCTCCTACGAGCAGTACTTC. Translated, this is CASSFSGTDISYEQYF. Here the CDR3 is joined to the reference TRBV5-1 and TRBJ2-7 genes, and the full variable domain is: KAGVTQTPRYLIKTRGQQVTLSCSPISGHRSVSWYQQTPGQGLQFLFEYFSETQRNKGNFPGRFSGRQFSNSRSEMNVSTLELGDSALYLCASSFSGTDISYEQYFGPGTRLTVT.